This passage covers 13 T cell receptor beta chains from one sample sequenced in a study of cytomegalovirus exposure and HLA in healthy donors (dated by TCRdb to about 2017). Library prep was done by the immunoSEQ multiplex PCR assay. For the multiplex PCR, a mixture combining 60 forward primers for TCR Vbeta segments and 13 reverse primers for TCR Jbeta segments was used. TCRdb limited this immuneACCESS table to in-frame rearrangements with V and J called. A share of clones is missing; checked studies link under half to unresolved V genes, and the rest is unexplained. This sample holds 150,000 to 250,000 clones; 70% to 90% were observed only once. The ten largest clones add up to about 2% of the sample. The sample comprised PBMCs. The source of these receptors is a woman in her forties or fifties in good health and CMV-seronegative.

The chain's CDR3 is CASSLELEQETQYF. In DNA form, the CDR3 reads TGTGCCAGCAGCTTGGAATTAGAACAAGAGACCCAGTACTTC. The chain links TRBV5-5 to TRBJ2-5; D is uncertain. Trimming removed 0 bases at V and 2 bases at J, with 8 bases between. Germline V gene sequence: CDR1 SGHKS, CDR2 YYEKEE (reference sequence). This CDR3 comprises 14 residues.

This chain uses TRBV4-2 with TRBJ2-4; 7 bases map to TRBD2. This CDR3 is 18 amino acids long. Looked up from germline, CDR1 is LGHNA and CDR2 is YNFKEQ. The V gene end was trimmed by 0 bases and the J gene end by 1 base; junction bases not matched to a gene: 9. The CDR3 DNA reads as TGTGCCAGCAGCCAAGATGGCGCGGGAGACCGGGCCAAAAACATTCAGTACTTC. Protein: CASSQDGAGDRAKNIQYF.

The V call is TRBV28, the J call TRBJ2-7; 12 nucleotides agree with TRBD2. CDR1 is MDHEN and CDR2 is SYDVKM in the germline V gene. The CDR3 consists of 13 residues. V shed 5 bases, J shed 11 bases, and the junction held 7 bases outside the gene matches. CDR3 in amino acids: CASSEGLAGSEYF. The CDR3 bases are TGTGCCAGCAGTGAAGGACTAGCGGGGAGCGAGTACTTC.

The chain recombines TRBV7-9 with TRBJ2-6, with TRBD1 matching over 8 bases. In germline, CDR1 is SEHNR, CDR2 FQNEAQ (reference sequence). The CDR3 is 19 amino acids. After removal of 5 bases from V and 2 bases from J, the junction contained 14 bases not matched to a gene. CDR3 DNA sequence: TGTGCCAGCAGCCTTCGGGGCAGGGGGCCGGAAACTGGGGCCAACGTCCTGACTTTC. This translates into CASSLRGRGPETGANVLTF.

The chain employs TRBV28 and TRBJ1-3; a possible D gene is TRBD1 (6 bases). The ends were cut back, 8 bases at V and 8 bases at J, with 19 bases in the middle. From germline, CDR1 is MDHEN and CDR2 SYDVKM. The CDR3 covers 14 residues. The CDR3, as DNA: TGTGCCAGCCTTGGGTACAGGGTGGGATACACCATATATTTT. Amino acid sequence: CASLGYRVGYTIYF.

This clone came up once. In DNA, the CDR3 is TGTGCCAGCAGCGTACGACTAGCGGGAGGGTACAATGAGCAGTTCTTC. It translates to CASSVRLAGGYNEQFF. The gene calls are TRBV7-9 and TRBJ2-1; 14 bases line up with TRBD2. V was pared by 5 bases and J by 4 bases, with 4 bases of the junction left unmatched. The CDR3 totals 16 residues. Germline CDR1 is SEHNR and CDR2 is FQNEAQ (reference sequence).

V gene TRBV9 combines with J gene TRBJ2-3; 11 positions agree with TRBD2. With 0 bases clipped from V and 5 bases from J, the junction kept 11 bases outside the gene matches. Germline V CDR1 and CDR2: SGDLS, YYNGEE. This CDR3 has 18 residues. CDR3 sequence reads: CASSVGLAGGLTGDTQYF. The CDR3 DNA reads as TGTGCCAGCAGCGTAGGTTTAGCGGGAGGGCTAACGGGAGATACGCAGTATTTT.

This chain joins TRBV7-2 and TRBJ2-2; TRBD1 is a possible D gene (7 bases). V lost 4 bases and J 4 bases, leaving 22 bases between the germline ends. The germline V gene has CDR1 SGHTA and CDR2 FQGNSA. The CDR3 is 18 residues long. CDR3 sequence: CASSSRPQGRDTTGELFF. CDR3 in DNA: TGTGCCAGCAGCTCTAGACCACAGGGGCGGGATACCACCGGGGAGCTGTTTTTT.

The chain joins TRBV27 to TRBJ2-1; D unclear. Germline CDR1 is MNHEY and CDR2 is SMNVEV (reference sequence). The CDR3 loop spans 12 amino acids. Trimming pared 10 bases from V and 4 bases from J, leaving 11 bases between. The CDR3 coding sequence is TGTGCCAACGATGGGCATTACAATGAGCAGTTCTTC. Its protein product is CANDGHYNEQFF.

The V call is TRBV7-3, the J call TRBJ2-7, with 9 bases lining up with TRBD2. J was trimmed by 3 bases and V by 1 base; bases with no gene match: 4. Germline CDR1 reads SGHTA; CDR2 reads FQGTGA. The CDR3 totals 15 residues. This CDR3 is CASSLMAGGFYEQYF. The DNA for the CDR3 is TGTGCCAGCAGCTTAATGGCGGGGGGGTTCTACGAGCAGTACTTC.

The chain is built from TRBV5-6 and TRBJ1-2; 9 nucleotides match TRBD1. CDR3 size: 15 residues. The germline V gene has CDR1 SGHDT and CDR2 YYEEEE. V gave up 8 bases and J gave up 5 bases; unmatched junction bases: 13. The CDR3: CASTGLGTGYYGYTF. In nucleotides, the CDR3 is TGTGCCAGTACGGGGCTTGGGACAGGGTATTATGGCTACACCTTC.

The chain links TRBV28 to TRBJ1-1; D gene uncertain. This CDR3 spans 14 amino acids. The germline CDR1 and CDR2 sequences are MDHEN and SYDVKM. Trimming took off 3 bases at V and 0 bases at J, with 8 bases between the two ends. This CDR3 reads CASSFGQLNTEAFF. DNA of the CDR3: TGTGCCAGCAGTTTTGGGCAGCTGAACACTGAAGCTTTCTTT.

This clone showed up just a few times. The rearrangement links TRBV6-5 to TRBJ2-7, with 14 bases lining up with TRBD2. The CDR3 has 15 residues. Germline values: CDR1 MNHEY, CDR2 SVGAGI. V shed 6 bases and J 4 bases; nucleotides not matched to a gene: 5. The CDR3 spells CASSSRLAGGYEQYF. CDR3 bases: TGTGCCAGCAGCTCTCGACTAGCGGGAGGGTACGAGCAGTACTTC.